This record covers a single T cell receptor (beta chain). The source of the sample is a study of PD-L1 blockade in urothelial cancer. In the study overall: Anywhere from 0 to 3 prior chemotherapy regimens had been received by patients.

Profiling relied on immunoSEQ multiplex PCR, and the TCRdb table lists in-frame clones only, not all of them. This sample has around 40,000 clones, with 36% found just once. The length of the CDR3 is 13 residues. J lost 5 bases, V lost 6 bases, and 6 bases had no gene match. This clonotype originated in a man in his sixties with urothelial cancer. V and J are TRBV23-1 and TRBJ2-5, with 7 bases matching TRBD2. Being an ORF, TRBV23-1 has a function that is uncertain. The sample consisted of tumor tissue, taken before atezolizumab (anti-PD-L1) treatment. DNA of the CDR3: TGCGCCAGCAGCTTGGGAGGGGCGGAGACCCAGTACTTC. It translates to CASSLGGAETQYF.